This TCR beta chain was documented in a study of blood T cell repertoires in COVID-19. Study information: Both acute and convalescent COVID-19 samples were obtained from the United States, Italy and Spain. The analysed material was cDNA or gDNA that came from T cells, B-cell-depleted T cells, or PBMCs.

The CDR3 covers 13 residues. V was clipped by 4 bases and J by 8 bases, with 14 bases between them. Looked up from germline, CDR1 is MDHEN and CDR2 is SYDVKM. In the study's own analysis: Nucleated cell number was recorded as an estimate derived from reference gene primer amplification. The repertoire was sequenced with immunoSEQ multiplex PCR; TCRdb's copy has only in-frame clones and lacks some. V and J calls and clone size are given by that table; D and trimming were obtained from the DNA. This table has about 270,000 clones, around four fifths appearing once. What was sequenced was peripheral blood. This clonotype was obtained from a woman aged 45-65 years with active or convalescent COVID-19. V is TRBV28 and J is TRBJ1-1; D is uncertain. CDR3 in amino acids: CASSSPAHREAFF. DNA of the CDR3: TGTGCCAGCAGTTCTCCCGCCCATCGGGAAGCTTTCTTT.